Listed below are T cell receptor beta chains from one sample, sequenced in a study of low-dose radiotherapy and immunotherapy resistance in tumors. TCRdb reprocessed the reads with MiXCR, giving one entry per CDR3 protein. Here the sample spans about 46,000 distinct CDR3 sequences, 10% to 15% being singletons. The sequencing used PBMCs, collected before treatment. The receptor set was obtained from a female donor with ovarian cancer. The CDR3 runs from the conserved cysteine through the conserved F or W. A D gene is named only where the DNA matches it firmly. Size tells how often a clone was seen (once, few, many) or the class of an expanded clone, and some rows leave it out.

size: many
J: TRBJ2-2
D: TRBD1
V: TRBV5-1
DNA: TGCGCCAGCAGGTCCGGGACAGGGGGCACCGGGGAGCTGTTTTTT
CDR3: CASRSGTGGTGELFF

size: many
J: TRBJ2-2
D: TRBD2
V: TRBV5-1
DNA: TGCGCCAGCAGCTTGTTACTAGCGGGAGGCCACACCGGGGAGCTGTTTTTT
CDR3: CASSLLLAGGHTGELFF

size: many
J: TRBJ2-5
D: TRBD1
V: TRBV3-1
DNA: TGTGCCAGCAGCCGGGACAGGGGAACAAGGTACCAAGAGACCCAGTACTTC
CDR3: CASSRDRGTRYQETQYF

size: medium-sized
J: TRBJ2-1
D: -
V: TRBV2
DNA: TGTGCCAGCAGTTGGGGCGTGGAACAGTTCTTC
CDR3: CASSWGVEQFF

size: many
J: TRBJ2-6
D: -
V: TRBV7-6
DNA: TGTGCCAGCAGCCCGGGGGCGAGGGCAGGGGCCAACGTCCTGACTTTC
CDR3: CASSPGARAGANVLTF

size: many
J: TRBJ1-2
D: -
V: TRBV18
DNA: TGTGCCAGCTCACCAAGTGACGCATTTAGGGGCTACACCTTC
CDR3: CASSPSDAFRGYTF

size: many
J: TRBJ1-1
D: -
V: TRBV12-3/TRBV12-4
DNA: TGTGCCAGCAGTTTCCCTTCCAATAGCGCTGAAGCTTTCTTT
CDR3: CASSFPSNSAEAFF

size: many
J: TRBJ2-3
D: TRBD2
V: TRBV9
DNA: TGTGCCAGCAGCGCGACTAGCGGGGGTAATACGCAGTATTTT
CDR3: CASSATSGGNTQYF

size: -
J: TRBJ2-7
D: -
V: TRBV5-8
DNA: TGTGCCAGCAGCTTAGGACAGCCTTTCACCTACGAGCAGTACTTC
CDR3: CASSLGQPFTYEQYF

size: -
J: TRBJ1-2
D: -
V: TRBV18
DNA: TGTGCCGGCTCACCTGAGGGGGATGGCTACACCTTC
CDR3: CAGSPEGDGYTF

size: many
J: TRBJ2-7
D: -
V: TRBV7-6
DNA: TGTGCCAGCTCCGCGGGGCCGCCCTACGAGCAGTACTTC
CDR3: CASSAGPPYEQYF

size: many
J: TRBJ1-1
D: TRBD1
V: TRBV19
DNA: TGTGCCAGTAGAGATGGAGGACAGGGTCCCACTGAAGCTTTCTTT
CDR3: CASRDGGQGPTEAFF